Shown below are 26 T cell receptor beta chains from a single sample sequenced in a study of shared clonotypes between healthy human individuals. Data came from immunoSEQ multiplex PCR; TCRdb stores just in-frame clones and leaves some out. The sample holds some 1,400,000 clones, more than 95% seen once. Material: naive CD4+ T cells sorted from blood. Subset denoted: CD45RA+ positively selected. The receptors stem from a man aged 25-45 years in good health.

This chain uses TRBV6-5 with TRBJ2-7; D remains unclear. Germline lookup yields CDR1 MNHEY and CDR2 SVGAGI. V was pared by 2 bases and J by 6 bases, with 20 bases between. CDR3 length equals 16 residues. For the CDR3, the DNA is TGTGCCAGCAGTTACACCAGGACCGCCCGGGTGAGCGAGCAGTACTTC. Its protein is CASSYTRTARVSEQYF.

CDR3 sequence (DNA): TGTGCCACAGAACAGCTAGCCAAAAACATTCAGTACTTC. Translating gives CATEQLAKNIQYF. The chain recombines TRBV21-1 with TRBJ2-4; the D segment call TRBD1 is taken from the table without a DNA check. TRBV21-1 represents a pseudogene. The CDR3 covers 13 residues.

The chain links TRBV5-8 to TRBJ2-1; tentative D call: TRBD1 (6 bases). The CDR3 is 16 residues long. Germline assignment: CDR1 SGHTS and CDR2 YDEGEE. The V end lost 0 bases, the J end lost 4 bases, and 14 bases lay between the germline ends. The CDR3, as DNA: TGTGCCAGCAGCTTGGGGCAGGGGCCGAAATACAATGAGCAGTTCTTC. As protein: CASSLGQGPKYNEQFF.

The chain has TRBV15 and TRBJ1-1; D gene unclear. The CDR3 extends over 17 amino acids. Between the trimmed V and J ends, which lost 0 bases and 4 bases, there was a span of 18 bases. CDR1 LNHNV and CDR2 YYDKDF come from the germline V gene (reference sequence). CDR3 sequence (DNA): TGTGCCACCAGCAGAGATCAAGGGTTCCTGGATAGCACTGAAGCTTTCTTT. Translation: CATSRDQGFLDSTEAFF.

The rearrangement uses TRBV5-1 and TRBJ2-1; D possibly matches TRBD1 or TRBD2 (5 bases each). Trimming removed 5 bases from V and 4 bases from J, with 16 bases in between. The CDR3 consists of 15 residues. CDR1 and CDR2 from the germline V gene are SGHRS and YFSETQ. CDR3 sequence (DNA): TGCGCCAGCAGGCCCCGAGGAGGACAATACAATGAGCAGTTCTTC. This codes for CASRPRGGQYNEQFF.

This chain uses TRBV7-2 with TRBJ2-7, with D unresolved. Germline CDR1 and CDR2: SGHTA and FQGNSA. CDR3 length: 14 residues. Trimming removed 0 bases at V and 7 bases at J, with 13 bases between. The CDR3 loop reads CASSLAHGPGEQYF. The CDR3 nucleotides are TGTGCCAGCAGCTTAGCGCACGGGCCGGGTGAGCAGTACTTC. Full variable domain (missing parts from reference TRBV7-2 and TRBJ2-7): GAGVSQSPSNKVTEKGKDVELRCDPISGHTALYWYRQSLGQGLEFLIYFQGNSAPDKSGLPSDRFSAERTGGSVSTLTIQRTQQEDSAVYLCASSLAHGPGEQYFGPGTRLTVT.

A remark on this clone: Other DNA sequences in the same sample also yield this CDR3. The CDR3 DNA reads TGTGCCAGCAGCGTGCGGGGGGCTGGGGCCAACGTCCTGACTTTC. Translating it yields CASSVRGAGANVLTF. V gene TRBV9 combines with J gene TRBJ2-6; 8 bases are a match to TRBD2. The CDR3 consists of 15 residues. J gave up 2 bases and V 2 bases, and 0 bases lay outside the gene matches. The germline gives CDR1 SGDLS, CDR2 YYNGEE.

This clone was observed once. The chain recombines TRBV10-3 with TRBJ1-5, with 7 positions matching TRBD1. The CDR3 loop spans 16 amino acids. Germline CDR1 ENHRY, CDR2 SYGVKD. V gave up 3 bases and J gave up 7 bases; unmatched junction bases: 12. This CDR3 reads CAISDLMEQGRQPQHF. CDR3 in DNA: TGTGCCATCAGTGACCTCATGGAACAGGGGAGGCAGCCCCAGCATTTT.

Comment on this clone: Additional DNA sequences in this sample encode the identical CDR3. The chain is built from TRBV28 and TRBJ2-1; D is uncertain. Trimming cost V 8 bases and J 9 bases, with 11 bases left between them. Germline CDR1 MDHEN, CDR2 SYDVKM. The CDR3 covers 11 residues. The CDR3 region has the DNA TGTGCCAGCTCCCCCGGTGGTGAGCAGTTCTTC. Amino acids: CASSPGGEQFF.

V and J are TRBV5-1 and TRBJ2-2; TRBD1 might be the D (6 bases). V lost 4 bases, J lost 2 bases, and 9 bases lay in between. This CDR3 contains 14 residues. CDR1 is SGHRS, CDR2 YFSETQ, per germline. The CDR3 spells CASSAGANTGELFF. CDR3 DNA sequence: TGCGCCAGCAGCGCAGGGGCTAACACCGGGGAGCTGTTTTTT.

The chain joins TRBV6-4 to TRBJ2-1; no clear D. Trimming took 4 bases from V and 6 from J, leaving 16 bases between them. CDR3 length: 15 amino acids. Germline CDR1 reads MRHNA; CDR2 reads SNTAGT. The CDR3 reads CASSVETLPGNEQFF. The CDR3 coding sequence is TGTGCCAGCAGTGTTGAGACCCTCCCTGGCAATGAGCAGTTCTTC.

The chain couples TRBV28 to TRBJ2-1; 7 bases map to TRBD1. From germline, CDR1 is MDHEN and CDR2 SYDVKM. The CDR3 loop spans 16 amino acids. V was pared by 6 bases and J by 2 bases, with 10 bases of the junction left unmatched. CDR3 sequence reads: CASSSATGKAYNEQFF. CDR3 bases: TGTGCCAGCAGCTCTGCGACAGGGAAGGCCTACAATGAGCAGTTCTTC.

V gene TRBV9 combines with J gene TRBJ2-2, with TRBD2 matching 10 bases. This CDR3 contains 16 residues. Germline-derived CDR1 and CDR2 are SGDLS and YYNGEE. With 1 base clipped from V and 6 bases from J, the junction kept 6 bases outside the gene matches. CDR3 sequence: CASSVTSGMPPGELFF. CDR3 nucleotide sequence: TGTGCCAGCAGCGTAACTAGCGGGATGCCACCCGGGGAGCTGTTTTTT.

The V call is TRBV28, the J call TRBJ1-3; D not resolved. V lost 7 bases to trimming and J lost 0 bases, with 10 bases between them. The CDR3 runs 14 residues. The germline gives CDR1 MDHEN, CDR2 SYDVKM. CDR3 in amino acids: CASTAPGSGNTIYF. The CDR3 DNA sequence: TGTGCCAGCACGGCCCCAGGCTCTGGAAACACCATATATTTT.

The J gene is TRBJ2-7, the V gene TRBV5-1; 14 nucleotides line up with TRBD2. Trimming at V came to 2 bases and at J to 6 bases, leaving 1 base not matched to a gene. CDR3 length: 14 residues. CDR1 SGHRS and CDR2 YFSETQ come from the germline V gene. The CDR3 DNA reads TGCGCCAGCAGCTTCGGACTAGCGGGAGGCGAGCAGTACTTC. Encoded protein: CASSFGLAGGEQYF. Based on the CDR3 plus reference TRBV5-1 and TRBJ2-7, the full variable domain is KAGVTQTPRYLIKTRGQQVTLSCSPISGHRSVSWYQQTPGQGLQFLFEYFSETQRNKGNFPGRFSGRQFSNSRSEMNVSTLELGDSALYLCASSFGLAGGEQYFGPGTRLTVT.

This clone was observed once. The rearrangement uses TRBV7-3 and TRBJ2-5, with D unresolved. This CDR3 contains 13 residues. Germline loops: CDR1 SGHTA, CDR2 FQGTGA. Trimming left V 3 bases short and J 1 base short, with 6 bases between. CDR3 loop: CASSFAAQETQYF. The DNA of the CDR3 is TGTGCCAGCAGCTTCGCGGCCCAAGAGACCCAGTACTTC. Full variable domain (rest looked up from reference TRBV7-3 and TRBJ2-5): GAGVSQTPSNKVTEKGKYVELRCDPISGHTALYWYRQSLGQGPEFLIYFQGTGAADDSGLPNDRFFAVRPEGSVSTLKIQRTERGDSAVYLCASSFAAQETQYFGPGTRLLVL.

The chain carries TRBV15 and TRBJ2-1; D uncertain. From germline, CDR1 is LNHNV and CDR2 YYDKDF (reference sequence). The CDR3 is 13 residues long. V was shortened by 5 bases and J by 4 bases, with 9 bases between the two germline ends. CDR3 residues: CATSVNLYNEQFF. In DNA form, the CDR3 reads TGTGCCACCAGCGTTAACCTATACAATGAGCAGTTCTTC. The whole variable domain, filled in from reference TRBV15 and TRBJ2-1, reads DAMVIQNPRYQVTQFGKPVTLSCSQTLNHNVMYWYQQKSSQAPKLLFHYYDKDFNNEADTPDNFQSRRPNTSFCFLDIRSPGLGDTAMYLCATSVNLYNEQFFGPGTRLTVL.

The genes are TRBV11-2 and TRBJ1-2; the D gene is possibly TRBD1 (6 bases). CDR1 is SGHAT and CDR2 is FQNNGV in the germline V gene. This CDR3 has 15 amino acids. V was trimmed by 5 bases and J by 0 bases, leaving 13 bases between them. For the CDR3, the DNA is TGTGCCAGCAGCAAGCCCGGGACAACTAACTATGGCTACACCTTC. Its protein is CASSKPGTTNYGYTF.

J is TRBJ2-1 and V is TRBV25-1, with a tentative D call TRBD2 (5 bases). The CDR3 contains 14 residues. Trimming left V 3 bases short and J 7 bases short, with 13 bases between. Germline V gives CDR1 MGHDK, CDR2 SYGVNS. In nucleotides, the CDR3 is TGTGCCAGCAGTGACCCCAGCGGTCGTAATGAGCAGTTCTTC. Translating gives CASSDPSGRNEQFF.

Only one count was recorded for this clone. The CDR3 DNA follows: TGTGCCAGCAGCCCCCGACAGGGTTTAGGCGAAAAACTGTTTTTT. Translated: CASSPRQGLGEKLFF. This rearrangement joins TRBV11-2 to TRBJ1-4, with TRBD1 matching 7 bases. The CDR3 length is 15 residues. CDR1 and CDR2 (germline): SGHAT, FQNNGV. The ends lost 5 bases at V and 8 bases at J; junction bases unmatched: 11. Full variable domain (missing parts from reference TRBV11-2 and TRBJ1-4): EAGVAQSPRYKIIEKRQSVAFWCNPISGHATLYWYQQILGQGPKLLIQFQNNGVVDDSQLPKDRFSAERLKGVDSTLKIQPAKLEDSAVYLCASSPRQGLGEKLFFGSGTQLSVL.

J is TRBJ2-7 and V is TRBV25-1, with a possible D match to TRBD1 (6 bases). In germline, CDR1 is MGHDK, CDR2 SYGVNS. Trimming stripped 2 bases from V and 3 bases from J, with 11 bases between. This CDR3 has 14 residues. The DNA of the CDR3 is TGTGCCAGCAGTGAAGGGCAGGGGAACTACGAGCAGTACTTC. Translated, it gives CASSEGQGNYEQYF.

This chain joins TRBV5-1 and TRBJ2-1; TRBD2 matches at 7 bases. Per the germline V gene, CDR1 is SGHRS and CDR2 is YFSETQ. The V segment lost 1 base and the J segment 12 bases; nucleotides outside the gene matches: 22. The CDR3 runs to 18 residues. CDR3: CASSLIAAGTTPYGGQFF. CDR3 nucleotide sequence: TGCGCCAGCAGCTTGATCGCAGCCGGGACTACCCCCTACGGGGGGCAGTTCTTC.

The rearrangement links TRBV5-4 to TRBJ2-3; 10 bases fit TRBD2. CDR1 and CDR2 (germline): SGHNT, YYREEE (reference sequence). CDR3 length: 14 residues. V shed 4 bases, J shed 3 bases, and the junction held 2 bases outside the gene matches. DNA of the CDR3: TGTGCCAGCAGCCAAGCGGGAGGGACAGATACGCAGTATTTT. Amino acids: CASSQAGGTDTQYF. Combining the CDR3 with reference TRBV5-4 and TRBJ2-3 gives the whole variable domain ETGVTQSPTHLIKTRGQQVTLRCSSQSGHNTVSWYQQALGQGPQFIFQYYREEENGRGNFPPRFSGLQFPNYSSELNVNALELDDSALYLCASSQAGGTDTQYFGPGTRLTVL.

This clone has only a few counts. CDR3: CAWNRQGGEKLFF. CDR3 sequence (DNA): TGTGCCTGGAATCGACAGGGCGGCGAAAAACTGTTTTTT. The J gene is TRBJ1-4, the V gene TRBV30; 7 bases match TRBD1. CDR3 size: 13 residues. Germline V CDR1 and CDR2: GTSNPN, SVGIG (reference sequence). Trimming at V came to 4 bases and at J to 8 bases, leaving 7 bases not matched to a gene.

Notes on this clone: One end of the junction does not line up with germline, which may come from a read error. The genes are TRBV2 and TRBJ2-5; the match to TRBD1 covers 7 bases. The CDR3 runs 16 residues. Germline V gene lookup returns CDR1 SNHLY and CDR2 FYNNEI. The CDR3 bases are TGTGCCAGCAGGGAAGTCACAGGGGAATTGGGGGAGACCCAGTACTTC. Its protein is CASREVTGELGETQYF.

This clone came up a few times. The chain carries TRBV11-2 and TRBJ2-5; 9 bases are a match to TRBD1. V shed 2 bases, J shed 5 bases, and the junction held 9 bases outside the gene matches. CDR3 length equals 16 residues. Germline V lookup: CDR1 SGHAT, CDR2 FQNNGV. As DNA, the CDR3 is TGTGCCAGCAGCTTAAACAGGGGGCGCACGTCGGAGACCCAGTACTTC. Translating gives CASSLNRGRTSETQYF.